This TCR beta chain was found in a study of T cells in localized non-small cell lung cancer. Broader study findings: There was higher T cell clonality in uninvolved adjacent lung than in tumor, and it was highest there. Because sequencing included only one region (of the tumor), heterogeneity remains possible. A higher density of T cells in blood coincided with extended overall survival. Adjacent lung held a median roughly 56 of the top 100 tumor clones.

The V gene's germline CDR1 is MDHEN and CDR2 SYDVKM. The CDR3 is 13 amino acids. Between the trimmed V and J ends, which lost 2 bases and 8 bases, there was a span of 10 bases. TCRdb keeps only in-frame clones here, not all; method: immunoSEQ multiplex PCR. The sample carries approximately 54,000 clones, more than 80% recorded once. Notes on this clone: What it recognizes is unknown.

The specimen comprised peripheral blood, sampled before any cancer treatment. The chain links TRBV28 to TRBJ2-1; D might be TRBD1 or TRBD2, each matching 5 bases. The clonotype was recovered from a woman aged 35 to 69 with stage I lung adenocarcinoma. The CDR3 nucleotides read TGTGCCAGCAGTTTAACCGGGACCGATGAGCAGTTCTTC. Its translation is CASSLTGTDEQFF.